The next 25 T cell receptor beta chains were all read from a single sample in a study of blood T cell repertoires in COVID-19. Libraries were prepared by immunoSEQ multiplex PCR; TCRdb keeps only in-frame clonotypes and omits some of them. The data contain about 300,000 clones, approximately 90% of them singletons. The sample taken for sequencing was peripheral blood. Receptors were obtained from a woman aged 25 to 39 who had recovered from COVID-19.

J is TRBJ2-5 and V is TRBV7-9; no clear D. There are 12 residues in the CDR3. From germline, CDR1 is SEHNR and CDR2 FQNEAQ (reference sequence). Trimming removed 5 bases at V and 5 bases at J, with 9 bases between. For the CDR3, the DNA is TGTGCCAGCAGCCCCTCCGGGGAGACCCAGTACTTC. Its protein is CASSPSGETQYF.

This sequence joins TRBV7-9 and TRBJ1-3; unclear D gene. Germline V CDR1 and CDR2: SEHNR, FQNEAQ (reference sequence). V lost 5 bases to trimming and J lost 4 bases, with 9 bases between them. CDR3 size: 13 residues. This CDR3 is CASSDSRGNTIYF. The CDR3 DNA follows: TGTGCCAGCAGCGATTCCAGGGGAAACACCATATATTTT. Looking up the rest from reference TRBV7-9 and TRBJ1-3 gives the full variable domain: DTGVSQNPRHKITKRGQNVTFRCDPISEHNRLYWYRQTLGQGPEFLTYFQNEAQLEKSRLLSDRFSAERPKGSFSTLEIQRTEQGDSAMYLCASSDSRGNTIYFGEGSWLTVV.

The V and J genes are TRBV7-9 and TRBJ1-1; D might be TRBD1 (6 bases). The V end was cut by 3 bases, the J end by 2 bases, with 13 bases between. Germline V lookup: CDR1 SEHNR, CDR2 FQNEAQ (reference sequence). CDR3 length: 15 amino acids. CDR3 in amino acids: CASSFGDTFNTEAFF. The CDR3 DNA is TGTGCCAGCAGCTTTGGGGACACCTTTAACACTGAAGCTTTCTTT.

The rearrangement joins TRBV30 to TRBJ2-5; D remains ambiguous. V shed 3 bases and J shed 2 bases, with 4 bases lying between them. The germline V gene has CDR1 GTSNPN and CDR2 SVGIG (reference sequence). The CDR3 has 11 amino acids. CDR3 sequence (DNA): TGTGCCTGGAGCAGACAAGAGACCCAGTACTTC. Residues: CAWSRQETQYF.

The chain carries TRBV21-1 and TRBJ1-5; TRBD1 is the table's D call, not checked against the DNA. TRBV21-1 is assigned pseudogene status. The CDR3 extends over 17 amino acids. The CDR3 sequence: CASSILRQGASNQPQHF. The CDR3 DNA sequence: TGTGCCAGCAGCATCCTACGACAGGGTGCAAGCAATCAGCCCCAGCATTTT.

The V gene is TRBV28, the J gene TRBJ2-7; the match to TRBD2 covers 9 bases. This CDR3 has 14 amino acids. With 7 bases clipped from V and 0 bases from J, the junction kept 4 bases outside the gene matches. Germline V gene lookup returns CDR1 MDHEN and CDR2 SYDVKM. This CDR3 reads CASTLAGASYEQYF. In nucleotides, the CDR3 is TGTGCCAGCACCTTAGCGGGGGCCTCCTACGAGCAGTACTTC.

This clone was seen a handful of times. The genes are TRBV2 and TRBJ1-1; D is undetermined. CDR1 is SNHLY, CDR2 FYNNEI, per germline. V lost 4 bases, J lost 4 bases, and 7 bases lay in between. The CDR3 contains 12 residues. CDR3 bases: TGTGCCAGCAGTGCGGGAATCACTGAAGCTTTCTTT. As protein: CASSAGITEAFF.

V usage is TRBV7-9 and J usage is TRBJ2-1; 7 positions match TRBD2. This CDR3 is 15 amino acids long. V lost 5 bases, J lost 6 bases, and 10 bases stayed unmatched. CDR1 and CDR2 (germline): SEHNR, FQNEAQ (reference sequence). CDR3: CASSLGLGGFNEQFF. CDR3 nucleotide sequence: TGTGCCAGCAGCCTGGGCCTCGGGGGGTTCAATGAGCAGTTCTTC.

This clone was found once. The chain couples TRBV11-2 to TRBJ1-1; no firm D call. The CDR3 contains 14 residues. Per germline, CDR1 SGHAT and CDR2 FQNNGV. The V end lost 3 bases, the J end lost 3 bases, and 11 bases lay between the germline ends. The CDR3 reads CASSLAGSHTEAFF. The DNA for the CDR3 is TGTGCCAGCAGCTTGGCGGGAAGTCACACTGAAGCTTTCTTT.

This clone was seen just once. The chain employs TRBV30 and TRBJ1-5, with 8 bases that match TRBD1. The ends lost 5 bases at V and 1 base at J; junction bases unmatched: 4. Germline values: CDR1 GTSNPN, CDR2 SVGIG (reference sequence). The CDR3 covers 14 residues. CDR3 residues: CAWSTGVSNQPQHF. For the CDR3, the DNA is TGTGCCTGGTCGACAGGGGTGAGCAATCAGCCCCAGCATTTT.

In nucleotides, the CDR3 is TGTGCCAGCAGCCAAGATCTAGCGGGGTCGGGCGGGGAGCTGTTTTTT. Its protein is CASSQDLAGSGGELFF. V is TRBV4-2 and J is TRBJ2-2; TRBD2 aligns across 9 bases. The trim removed 0 bases at V and 7 bases at J, leaving 6 bases unmatched. The CDR3 consists of 16 residues. The V gene's germline CDR1 is LGHNA and CDR2 YNFKEQ.

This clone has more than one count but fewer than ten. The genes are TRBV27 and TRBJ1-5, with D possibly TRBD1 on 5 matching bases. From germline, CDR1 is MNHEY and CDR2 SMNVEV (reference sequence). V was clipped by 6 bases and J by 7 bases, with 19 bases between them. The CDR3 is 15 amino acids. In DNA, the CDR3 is TGTGCCAGCAGCCCGGACAACTTCCAAGGGCAGCCCCAGCATTTT. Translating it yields CASSPDNFQGQPQHF.

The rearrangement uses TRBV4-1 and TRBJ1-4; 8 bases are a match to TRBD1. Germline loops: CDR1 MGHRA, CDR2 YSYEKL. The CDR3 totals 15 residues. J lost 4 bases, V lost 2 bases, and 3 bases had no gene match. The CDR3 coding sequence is TGCGCCAGCAGCCAACTGGGACAGGTTAATGAAAAACTGTTTTTT. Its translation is CASSQLGQVNEKLFF.

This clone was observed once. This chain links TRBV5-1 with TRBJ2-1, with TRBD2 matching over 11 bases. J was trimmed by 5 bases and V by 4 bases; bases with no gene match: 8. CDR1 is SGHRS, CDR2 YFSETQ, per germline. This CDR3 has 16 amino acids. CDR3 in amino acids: CASSRSGGVIDNEQFF. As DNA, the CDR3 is TGCGCCAGCAGCCGTAGCGGGGGGGTGATTGACAATGAGCAGTTCTTC. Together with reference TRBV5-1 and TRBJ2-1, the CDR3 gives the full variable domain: KAGVTQTPRYLIKTRGQQVTLSCSPISGHRSVSWYQQTPGQGLQFLFEYFSETQRNKGNFPGRFSGRQFSNSRSEMNVSTLELGDSALYLCASSRSGGVIDNEQFFGPGTRLTVL.

The CDR3 spells CASRGVWNTEAFF. CDR3 sequence (DNA): TGTGCCAGCCGTGGAGTGTGGAACACTGAAGCTTTCTTT. The chain links TRBV2 to TRBJ1-1, with D unclear. V lost 8 bases and J 1 base, leaving 11 bases between the germline ends. The CDR3 length is 13 residues. Germline V gene data show CDR1 as SNHLY and CDR2 as FYNNEI. Filled out from reference TRBV2 and TRBJ1-1, the complete variable domain reads EPEVTQTPSHQVTQMGQEVILRCVPISNHLYFYWYRQILGQKVEFLVSFYNNEISEKSEIFDDQFSVERPDGSNFTLKIRSTKLEDSAMYFCASRGVWNTEAFFGQGTRLTVV.

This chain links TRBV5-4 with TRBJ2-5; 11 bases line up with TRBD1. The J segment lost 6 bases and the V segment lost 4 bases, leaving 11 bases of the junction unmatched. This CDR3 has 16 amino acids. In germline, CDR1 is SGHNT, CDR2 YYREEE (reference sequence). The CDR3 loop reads CASSKRTGGLVKTQYF. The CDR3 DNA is TGTGCCAGCAGCAAACGGACAGGGGGCTTGGTAAAGACCCAGTACTTC.

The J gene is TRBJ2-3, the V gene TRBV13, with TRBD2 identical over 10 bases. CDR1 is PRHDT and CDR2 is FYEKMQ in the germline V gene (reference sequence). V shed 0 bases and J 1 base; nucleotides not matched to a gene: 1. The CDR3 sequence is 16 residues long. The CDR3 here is CASSLGTSGGTDTQYF. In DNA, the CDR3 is TGTGCCAGCAGCTTAGGTACTAGCGGGGGCACAGATACGCAGTATTTT.

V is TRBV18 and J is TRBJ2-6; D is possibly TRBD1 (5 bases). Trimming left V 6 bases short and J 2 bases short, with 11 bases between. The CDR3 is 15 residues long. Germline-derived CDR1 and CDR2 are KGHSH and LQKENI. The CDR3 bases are TGTGCCAGCTCCCCAAGCAGGGCTGGGGCCAACGTCCTGACTTTC. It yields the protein CASSPSRAGANVLTF.

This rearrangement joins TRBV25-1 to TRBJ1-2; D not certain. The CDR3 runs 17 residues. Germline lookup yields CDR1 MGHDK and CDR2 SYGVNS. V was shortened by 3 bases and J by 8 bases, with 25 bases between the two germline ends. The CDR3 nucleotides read TGTGCCAGCAGTGAGATAGCTGAGGGTGCGGGGTTGAGCGGCTACACCTTC. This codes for CASSEIAEGAGLSGYTF.

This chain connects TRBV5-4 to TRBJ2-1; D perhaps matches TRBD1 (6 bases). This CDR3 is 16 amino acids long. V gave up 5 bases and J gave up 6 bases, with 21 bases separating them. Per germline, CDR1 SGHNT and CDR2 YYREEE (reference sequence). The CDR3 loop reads CASSRITGNAANEQFF. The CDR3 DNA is TGTGCCAGCAGTCGAATCACAGGGAATGCGGCCAATGAGCAGTTCTTC. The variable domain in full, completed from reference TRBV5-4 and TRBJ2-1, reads ETGVTQSPTHLIKTRGQQVTLRCSSQSGHNTVSWYQQALGQGPQFIFQYYREEENGRGNFPPRFSGLQFPNYSSELNVNALELDDSALYLCASSRITGNAANEQFFGPGTRLTVL.

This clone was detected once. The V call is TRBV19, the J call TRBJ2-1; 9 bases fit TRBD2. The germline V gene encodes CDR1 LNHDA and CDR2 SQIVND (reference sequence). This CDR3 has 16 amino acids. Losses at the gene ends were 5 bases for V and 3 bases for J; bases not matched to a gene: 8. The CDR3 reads CASSRRGGRNYNEQFF. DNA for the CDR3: TGTGCCAGTAGTCGGCGGGGGGGCAGAAACTACAATGAGCAGTTCTTC. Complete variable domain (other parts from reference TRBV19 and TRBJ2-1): DGGITQSPKYLFRKEGQNVTLSCEQNLNHDAMYWYRQDPGQGLRLIYYSQIVNDFQKGDIAEGYSVSREKKESFPLTVTSAQKNPTAFYLCASSRRGGRNYNEQFFGPGTRLTVL.

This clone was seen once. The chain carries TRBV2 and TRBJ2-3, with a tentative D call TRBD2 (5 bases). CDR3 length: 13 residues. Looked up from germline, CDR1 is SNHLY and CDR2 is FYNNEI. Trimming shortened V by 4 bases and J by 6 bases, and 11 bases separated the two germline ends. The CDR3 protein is CASSGASRDTQYF. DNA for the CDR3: TGTGCCAGCAGTGGGGCTAGCAGGGATACGCAGTATTTT.

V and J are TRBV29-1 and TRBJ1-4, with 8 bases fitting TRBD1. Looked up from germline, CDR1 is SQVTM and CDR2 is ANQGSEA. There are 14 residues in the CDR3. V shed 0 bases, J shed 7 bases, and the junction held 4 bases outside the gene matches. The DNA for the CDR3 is TGCAGCGTTGAAGATCGGACAGGGATTGAAAAACTGTTTTTT. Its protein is CSVEDRTGIEKLFF. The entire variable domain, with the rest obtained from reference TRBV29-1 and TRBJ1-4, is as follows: SAVISQKPSRDICQRGTSLTIQCQVDSQVTMMFWYRQQPGQSLTLIATANQGSEATYESGFVIDKFPISRPNLTFSTLTVSNMSPEDSSIYLCSVEDRTGIEKLFFGSGTQLSVL.

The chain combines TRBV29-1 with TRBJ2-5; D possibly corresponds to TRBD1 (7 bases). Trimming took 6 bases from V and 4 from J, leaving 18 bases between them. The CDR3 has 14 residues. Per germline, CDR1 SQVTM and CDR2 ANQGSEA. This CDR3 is CSVGGQSLGETQYF. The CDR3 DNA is TGCAGCGTCGGGGGACAGTCATTAGGAGAGACCCAGTACTTC.

This chain's CDR3 is CASSERGGFGNQPQHF. The CDR3 DNA reads TGTGCCAGTAGTGAAAGGGGGGGATTTGGCAATCAGCCCCAGCATTTT. The J gene is TRBJ1-5, the V gene TRBV19; D is perhaps TRBD1 (6 bases). Per the germline V gene, CDR1 is LNHDA and CDR2 is SQIVND (reference sequence). V shed 5 bases and J shed 2 bases, with 16 bases lying between them. The CDR3 runs 16 residues.